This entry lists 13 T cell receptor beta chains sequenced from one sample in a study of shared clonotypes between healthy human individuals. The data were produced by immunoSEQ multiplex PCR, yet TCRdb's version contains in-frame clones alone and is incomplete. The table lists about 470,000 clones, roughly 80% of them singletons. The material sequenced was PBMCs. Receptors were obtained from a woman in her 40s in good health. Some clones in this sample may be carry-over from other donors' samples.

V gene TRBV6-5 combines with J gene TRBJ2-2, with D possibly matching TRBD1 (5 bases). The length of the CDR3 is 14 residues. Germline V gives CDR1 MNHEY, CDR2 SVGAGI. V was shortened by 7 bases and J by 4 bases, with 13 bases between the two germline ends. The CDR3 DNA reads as TGTGCCAGCACTCGAACAGGAGTCACCGGGGAGCTGTTTTTT. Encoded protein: CASTRTGVTGELFF.

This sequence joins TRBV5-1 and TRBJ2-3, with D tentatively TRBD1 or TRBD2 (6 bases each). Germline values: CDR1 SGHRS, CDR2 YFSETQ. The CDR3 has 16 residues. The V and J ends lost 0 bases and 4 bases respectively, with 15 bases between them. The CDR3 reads CASSLGGAPIPDTQYF. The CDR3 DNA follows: TGCGCCAGCAGCTTGGGGGGGGCGCCCATCCCAGATACGCAGTATTTT. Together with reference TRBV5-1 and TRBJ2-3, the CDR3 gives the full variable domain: KAGVTQTPRYLIKTRGQQVTLSCSPISGHRSVSWYQQTPGQGLQFLFEYFSETQRNKGNFPGRFSGRQFSNSRSEMNVSTLELGDSALYLCASSLGGAPIPDTQYFGPGTRLTVL.

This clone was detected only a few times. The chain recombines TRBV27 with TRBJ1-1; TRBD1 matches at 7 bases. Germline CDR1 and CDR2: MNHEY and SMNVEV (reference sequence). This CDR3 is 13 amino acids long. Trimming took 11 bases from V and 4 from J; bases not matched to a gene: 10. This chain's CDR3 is CASWGRGSTEAFF. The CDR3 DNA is TGTGCCTCCTGGGGCAGGGGGAGCACTGAAGCTTTCTTT.

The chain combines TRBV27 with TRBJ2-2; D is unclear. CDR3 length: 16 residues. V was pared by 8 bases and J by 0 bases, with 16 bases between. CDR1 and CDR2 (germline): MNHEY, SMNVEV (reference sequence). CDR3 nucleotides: TGTGCCAGCGGTGTCCTGGTCAAAACGAACACCGGGGAGCTGTTTTTT. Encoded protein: CASGVLVKTNTGELFF.

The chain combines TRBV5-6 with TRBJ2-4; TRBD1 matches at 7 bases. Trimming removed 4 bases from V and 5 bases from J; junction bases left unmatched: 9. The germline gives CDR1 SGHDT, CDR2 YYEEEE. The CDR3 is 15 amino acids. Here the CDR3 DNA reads TGTGCCAGCAGCAATGGACCGGGACAGCAAAACATTCAGTACTTC. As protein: CASSNGPGQQNIQYF.

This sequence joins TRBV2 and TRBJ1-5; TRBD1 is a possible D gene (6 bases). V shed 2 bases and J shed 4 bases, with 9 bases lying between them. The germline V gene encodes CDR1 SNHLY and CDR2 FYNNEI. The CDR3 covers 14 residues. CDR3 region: CASSERTENQPQHF. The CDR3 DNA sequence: TGTGCCAGCAGTGAACGGACAGAGAATCAGCCCCAGCATTTT.

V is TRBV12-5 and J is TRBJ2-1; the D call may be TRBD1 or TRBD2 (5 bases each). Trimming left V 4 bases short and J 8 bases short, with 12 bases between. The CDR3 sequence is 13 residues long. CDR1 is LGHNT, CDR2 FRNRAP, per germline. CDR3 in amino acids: CASGWDLGYEQFF. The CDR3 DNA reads TGTGCTAGTGGTTGGGACCTTGGGTATGAGCAGTTCTTC.

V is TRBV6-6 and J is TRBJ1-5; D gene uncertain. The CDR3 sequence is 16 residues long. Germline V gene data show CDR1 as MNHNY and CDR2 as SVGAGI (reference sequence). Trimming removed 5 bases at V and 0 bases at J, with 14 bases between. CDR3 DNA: TGTGCCAGCAGTCACCGGACGGAGTATAGCAATCAGCCCCAGCATTTT. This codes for CASSHRTEYSNQPQHF.

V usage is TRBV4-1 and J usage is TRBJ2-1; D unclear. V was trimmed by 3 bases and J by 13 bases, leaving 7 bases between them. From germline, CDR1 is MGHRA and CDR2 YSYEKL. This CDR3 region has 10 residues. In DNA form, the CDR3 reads TGCGCCAGCAGCCAGGGGAAACAGTTCTTC. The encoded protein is CASSQGKQFF.

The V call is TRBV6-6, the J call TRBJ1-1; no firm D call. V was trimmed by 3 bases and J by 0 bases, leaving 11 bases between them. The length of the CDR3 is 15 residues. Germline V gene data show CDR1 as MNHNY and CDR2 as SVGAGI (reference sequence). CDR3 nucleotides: TGTGCCAGCAGTTATATACGGCGCTTGAACACTGAAGCTTTCTTT. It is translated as CASSYIRRLNTEAFF.

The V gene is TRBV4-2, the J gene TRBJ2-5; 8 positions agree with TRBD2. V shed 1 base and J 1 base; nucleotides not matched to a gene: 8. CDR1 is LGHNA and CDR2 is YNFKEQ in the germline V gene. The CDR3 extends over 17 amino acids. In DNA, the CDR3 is TGTGCCAGCAGCCAAGGGGGGGCGGGAGGTTTCCAAGAGACCCAGTACTTC. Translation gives CASSQGGAGGFQETQYF.

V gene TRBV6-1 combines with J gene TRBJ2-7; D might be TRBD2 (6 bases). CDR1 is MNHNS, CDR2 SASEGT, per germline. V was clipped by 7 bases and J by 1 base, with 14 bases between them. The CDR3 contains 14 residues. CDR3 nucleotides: TGTGCCAGCAAGCTAGGGCTAGCGTCCTACGAGCAGTACTTC. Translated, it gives CASKLGLASYEQYF.

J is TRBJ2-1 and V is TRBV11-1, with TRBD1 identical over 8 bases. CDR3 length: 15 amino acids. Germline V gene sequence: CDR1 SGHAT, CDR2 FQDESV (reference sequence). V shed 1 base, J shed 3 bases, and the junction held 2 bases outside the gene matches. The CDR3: CASSLVDRGYNEQFF. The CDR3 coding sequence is TGTGCCAGCAGCTTAGTAGACAGGGGCTACAATGAGCAGTTCTTC.